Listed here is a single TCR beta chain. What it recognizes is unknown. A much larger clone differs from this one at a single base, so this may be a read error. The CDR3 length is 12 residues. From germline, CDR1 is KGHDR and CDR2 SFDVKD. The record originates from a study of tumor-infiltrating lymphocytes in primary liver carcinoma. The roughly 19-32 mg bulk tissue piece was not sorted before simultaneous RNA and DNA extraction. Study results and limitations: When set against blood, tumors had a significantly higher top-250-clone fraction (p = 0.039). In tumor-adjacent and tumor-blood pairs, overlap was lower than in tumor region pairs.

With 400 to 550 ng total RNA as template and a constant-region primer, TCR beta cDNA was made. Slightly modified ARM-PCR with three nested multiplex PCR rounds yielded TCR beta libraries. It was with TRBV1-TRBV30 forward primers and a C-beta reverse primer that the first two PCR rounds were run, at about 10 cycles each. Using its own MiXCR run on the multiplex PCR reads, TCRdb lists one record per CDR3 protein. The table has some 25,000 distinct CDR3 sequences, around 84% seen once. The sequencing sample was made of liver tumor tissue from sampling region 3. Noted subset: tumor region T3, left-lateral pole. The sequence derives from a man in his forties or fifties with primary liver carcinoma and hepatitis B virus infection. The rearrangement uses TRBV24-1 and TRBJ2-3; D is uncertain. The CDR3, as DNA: TGTGCCACCAGTGATCCAATGGATATGCAGTATTTT. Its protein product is CATSDPMDMQYF.